This T cell receptor beta chain was identified in a study of blood T cell repertoires in COVID-19. Whole-study context: Material from acute and convalescent COVID-19 was sourced from the United States, Italy and Spain.

Assay: immunoSEQ multiplex PCR; the TCRdb copy retains only in-frame clones and omits some. This repertoire shows 250,000 to 350,000 clones, about nine tenths found once; its top ten account for 8.9%. Trimming shortened V by 4 bases and J by 6 bases, and 17 bases separated the two germline ends. The CDR3 is 14 amino acids. Germline V gene sequence: CDR1 SGHNT, CDR2 YYREEE (reference sequence). The sequenced material came from PBMCs or T cells enriched from blood (not recorded which). This clonotype was sampled from a woman younger than 30 who had recovered from COVID-19. The chain combines TRBV5-4 with TRBJ2-7, with D maybe TRBD1 (5 bases). CDR3: CASSRGQGPSEQYF. The CDR3 region has the DNA TGTGCCAGCAGCCGCGGACAAGGGCCCTCCGAGCAGTACTTC.